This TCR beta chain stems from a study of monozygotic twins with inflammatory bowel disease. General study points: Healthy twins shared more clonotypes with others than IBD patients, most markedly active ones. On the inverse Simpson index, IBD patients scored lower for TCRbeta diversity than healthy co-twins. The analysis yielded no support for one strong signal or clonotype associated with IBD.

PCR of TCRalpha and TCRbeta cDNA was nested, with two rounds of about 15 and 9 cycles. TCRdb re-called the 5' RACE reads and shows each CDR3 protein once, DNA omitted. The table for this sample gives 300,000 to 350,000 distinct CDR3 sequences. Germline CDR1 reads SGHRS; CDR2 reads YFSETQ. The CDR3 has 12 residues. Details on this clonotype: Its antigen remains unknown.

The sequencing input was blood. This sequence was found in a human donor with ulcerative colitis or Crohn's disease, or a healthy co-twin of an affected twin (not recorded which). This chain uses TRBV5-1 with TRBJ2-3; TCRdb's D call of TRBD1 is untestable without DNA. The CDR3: CARPGQTDTQYF.